This TCR beta chain comes out of a study of blood T cell repertoires in COVID-19 (dated by TCRdb to 2018 to 2020). About the study as a whole: The collaborator samples originated in the United States, Italy and Spain and spanned the acute and convalescent phases of COVID-19. The material from the prospective study consisted of cDNA or gDNA derived from T cells, B-cell-depleted T cells, or PBMCs. The dataset comprised deeply sampled blood TCRbeta repertoires from subjects exposed to, actively infected with, or recovered from COVID-19. The repertoires were made available in a free public database intended to serve as a resource for research on the immune response to SARS-CoV-2. Samples came from the ongoing ImmuneRACE study (first 160 participants) plus 1,254 subjects from 6 global collaborators. A de-identified subject ID, COVID-19 status, age in years and sex were almost always included in the sample metadata. HLA class I and class II types, where available, came from metadata supplied by the sample provider rather than from assay-based typing.

A remark on this clone: Its binding antigen is unknown. Per-base quality was not reported, and no clone a single base away is much larger than it.

CDR1 and CDR2, looked up from the germline V gene, are ENHRY and SYGVKD. V is pared back by 5 bases and J by 2 bases, with 12 bases lying between the germline termini. Including the terminal cysteine and phenylalanine, the CDR3 comprises 14 residues. Left in the record is the CDR3 DNA by itself, 42 bases read in frame from the first base. What the authors observed across the whole study: How much clinical and demographic metadata was included differed by source and by participant, and the metadata was provided uncurated.

Participants in the prospective study were aged roughly 18 to 100 years, lived in 20 to 25 United States geographic areas, and enrolled through a virtual design. In the prospective study, participants were assigned to cohorts based on the clinical history participants reported in a screening survey and a study questionnaire. Exposed participants had been in contact, within 2 weeks of entering the study, with a person who had a PCR-confirmed or clinician-diagnosed case of COVID-19. Each participant in the prospective study had whole blood, serum and a nasopharyngeal or oropharyngeal swab collected by mobile phlebotomists. Prospective study participants could optionally give additional blood draws and questionnaires over a roughly 2-month period. Blood samples from the prospective study were shipped frozen or at room temperature prior to DNA extraction. TCRbeta CDR3 regions were amplified from genomic DNA using the immunoSEQ Assay, a bias-controlled multiplex PCR. The study's own analysis went as follows. The number of nucleated cells in each sample was estimated by amplification of reference gene primers within the assay. To quantify the absolute abundance of each unique TCRbeta CDR3 rearrangement, sequence reads were collapsed and filtered. For each sample, productive Simpson clonality was calculated as the square root of Simpson's diversity index over productive rearrangements. In its TCRdb copy, this immuneACCESS table keeps in-frame sequences only and misses some clones. Where compared with another copy, unresolved V genes explain less than half of these, and the others have no known cause. V and J calls and clone size are given by that table; D and trimming were obtained from the DNA. This sample lists hundreds of thousands of clones; 86% were detected once. In total, the top ten clones hold 4.5% to 5.5% of the sample.

The V and J genes are TRBV10-3 and TRBJ1-1, with TRBD1 as a weak D call on 6 bases. Material: PBMCs or T cells enriched from blood (not recorded which). The receptor was derived from a woman aged 25 to 45 who had been exposed to COVID-19. At the DNA level, the sequence is TGTGCCATCAGTATTGACAGGCGCAACACTGAAGCTTTCTTT. This yields the protein CAISIDRRNTEAFF.